These 21 T cell receptor beta chains were all obtained from the same sample, sequenced in a study of OX40 agonist ivuxolimab in advanced cancers. Here immunoSEQ multiplex PCR was the method, and the copy in TCRdb shows in-frame clones only, minus some. The sample has tens of thousands of clones; roughly 89% are singletons. The specimen comprised CD4+ or CD8+ T cells sorted from blood, sampled in a trial of the OX40 agonist ivuxolimab. The receptor source for this set is an adult with an advanced solid tumor such as melanoma, head and neck, liver or kidney cancer.

The rearrangement links TRBV2 to TRBJ2-7; TRBD1 might be the D (6 bases). The CDR3 has 18 amino acids. Deletions cut 2 bases from V and 5 bases from J, with 25 bases between. The V gene's germline CDR1 is SNHLY and CDR2 FYNNEI. CDR3 amino acids: CASSEIPLGGQVANEQYF. CDR3 sequence (DNA): TGTGCCAGCAGTGAAATCCCTCTTGGGGGACAAGTAGCCAACGAGCAGTACTTC.

The chain recombines TRBV9 with TRBJ1-2, with 8 bases lining up with TRBD1. The J segment lost 7 bases and the V segment lost 3 bases, leaving 20 bases of the junction unmatched. Germline-derived CDR1 and CDR2 are SGDLS and YYNGEE. The CDR3 has 18 amino acids. The CDR3 region has the DNA TGTGCCAGCAGCGCTTCTCCAGTCCCGGGACAGGAAGGAGGTGGCTACACCTTC. This sequence encodes CASSASPVPGQEGGGYTF.

This clone was counted a single time. The V call is TRBV18, the J call TRBJ1-6; 7 nucleotides agree with TRBD1. J gave up 5 bases and V 5 bases, and 9 bases lay outside the gene matches. Germline assignment: CDR1 KGHSH and CDR2 LQKENI. This CDR3 has 16 residues. The CDR3 sequence is CASSSRGTANNSPLHF. CDR3 bases: TGTGCCAGCTCAAGCCGAGGGACAGCTAATAATTCACCCCTCCACTTT.

V and J are TRBV27 and TRBJ2-7, with D perhaps being TRBD1 or TRBD2 (5 bases each). V shed 5 bases and J shed 2 bases, with 22 bases lying between them. The germline CDR1 and CDR2 sequences are MNHEY and SMNVEV (reference sequence). The CDR3 consists of 17 residues. This CDR3 is CASSLRDLTFAPYEQYF. CDR3 DNA: TGTGCCAGCAGTCTCCGGGACCTTACATTCGCTCCCTACGAGCAGTACTTC.

This chain connects TRBV5-5 to TRBJ1-2; the match to TRBD1 covers 10 bases. J was trimmed by 4 bases and V by 4 bases; bases with no gene match: 4. Germline values: CDR1 SGHKS, CDR2 YYEKEE (reference sequence). CDR3 length: 14 residues. This CDR3 reads CASSTRTGGYGYTF. For the CDR3, the DNA is TGTGCCAGCAGCACTCGGACAGGGGGCTATGGCTACACCTTC.

This rearrangement joins TRBV7-6 to TRBJ2-2; TRBD2 matches 11 bases. The CDR3 contains 18 residues. Germline CDR1 reads SGHVS; CDR2 reads FNYEAQ. Trimming took 2 bases from V and 4 from J; bases not matched to a gene: 9. The CDR3 region has the DNA TGTGCCAGCAGCTTACTAGCGGGAGGCCAGTCGGGCACCGGGGAGCTGTTTTTT. It translates to CASSLLAGGQSGTGELFF.

This sequence joins TRBV5-1 and TRBJ1-1; D gene uncertain. Germline-derived CDR1 and CDR2 are SGHRS and YFSETQ. There are 15 residues in the CDR3. V was pared by 2 bases and J by 1 base, with 12 bases between. CDR3 protein: CASSLEGLGNTEAFF. Here the CDR3 DNA reads TGCGCCAGCAGCTTAGAGGGCCTTGGGAACACTGAAGCTTTCTTT.

This clone was seen only once. The rearrangement uses TRBV29-1 and TRBJ2-5; TRBD1 matches at 9 bases. Germline assignment: CDR1 SQVTM and CDR2 ANQGSEA. The CDR3 is 14 residues long. V lost 7 bases to trimming and J lost 4 bases; unmatched junction nucleotides: 10. The CDR3: CSAPGQGSGETQYF. DNA of the CDR3: TGCAGCGCCCCGGGACAGGGATCGGGAGAGACCCAGTACTTC.

The V call is TRBV6-1, the J call TRBJ1-5; no clear D gene. In germline, CDR1 is MNHNS, CDR2 SASEGT. Between the trimmed V and J ends, which lost 5 bases and 5 bases, there was a span of 13 bases. This CDR3 is built from 14 residues. The CDR3 nucleotides are TGTGCCAGCAGTATAGAACTAGGAGATCAGCCCCAGCATTTT. It is translated as CASSIELGDQPQHF.

CDR3 sequence reads: CASSQFGGTGAGNTIYF. DNA for the CDR3: TGTGCCAGCTCCCAGTTTGGGGGGACAGGGGCCGGAAACACCATATATTTT. The J gene is TRBJ1-3, the V gene TRBV2; 10 nucleotides align to TRBD1. The germline V gene encodes CDR1 SNHLY and CDR2 FYNNEI. The CDR3 is 17 amino acids. V was pared by 8 bases and J by 4 bases, with 14 bases of the junction left unmatched. Using reference TRBV2 and TRBJ1-3 for the parts outside the CDR3, the full variable domain is EPEVTQTPSHQVTQMGQEVILRCVPISNHLYFYWYRQILGQKVEFLVSFYNNEISEKSEIFDDQFSVERPDGSNFTLKIRSTKLEDSAMYFCASSQFGGTGAGNTIYFGEGSWLTVV.

The chain combines TRBV9 with TRBJ1-2; maybe TRBD1 (5 bases). CDR3 size: 15 residues. CDR1 SGDLS and CDR2 YYNGEE come from the germline V gene. Trimming removed 0 bases from V and 3 bases from J, with 12 bases in between. The CDR3 DNA reads TGTGCCAGCAGCGTAGATGCAGGGACCTACTATGGCTACACCTTC. It codes for CASSVDAGTYYGYTF.

V is TRBV7-3 and J is TRBJ2-1, with D uncertain. The CDR3 covers 12 residues. Trimming stripped 0 bases from V and 9 bases from J, with 6 bases between. Germline V lookup: CDR1 SGHTA, CDR2 FQGTGA. CDR3: CASSLTWGEQFF. CDR3 sequence (DNA): TGTGCCAGCAGCTTAACGTGGGGTGAGCAGTTCTTC.

The rearrangement uses TRBV5-4 and TRBJ1-1; D possibly corresponds to TRBD1 (5 bases). Germline V gives CDR1 SGHNT, CDR2 YYREEE (reference sequence). The V gene lost 4 bases and the J gene lost 3 bases, with 13 bases spanning the gap. The CDR3 is 14 residues long. The CDR3: CASSVQGMDTEAFF. CDR3 bases: TGTGCCAGCAGCGTCCAGGGTATGGACACTGAAGCTTTCTTT. Full variable domain (rest looked up from reference TRBV5-4 and TRBJ1-1): ETGVTQSPTHLIKTRGQQVTLRCSSQSGHNTVSWYQQALGQGPQFIFQYYREEENGRGNFPPRFSGLQFPNYSSELNVNALELDDSALYLCASSVQGMDTEAFFGQGTRLTVV.

This clone was picked up one time. This may be a read error, as it is one base from a much larger clone. Additional DNA sequences in this sample encode the identical CDR3. The V call is TRBV6-5, the J call TRBJ2-7; 8 bases agree with TRBD1. CDR3 length: 15 residues. Per the germline V gene, CDR1 is MNHEY and CDR2 is SVGAGI. CDR3 sequence: CASSYSPQGGYEQYF. In nucleotides, the CDR3 is TGTGCCAGCAGTTACTCCCCACAGGGGGGCTACGAGCAGTACTTT.

The CDR3 is CASSAPGTRDEQFF. The CDR3 DNA is TGTGCCAGCAGTGCCCCCGGGACGCGGGATGAGCAGTTCTTC. The chain joins TRBV6-6 to TRBJ2-1; either TRBD1 or TRBD2 may fit D (5 bases each). Germline V gene lookup returns CDR1 MNHNY and CDR2 SVGAGI (reference sequence). This CDR3 spans 14 amino acids. V shed 5 bases and J shed 8 bases, with 16 bases lying between them.

This clone was observed a single time. The chain couples TRBV5-1 to TRBJ2-7; 9 bases agree with TRBD1. The CDR3 runs 13 residues. Trimming took 7 bases from V and 5 from J; bases not matched to a gene: 7. Per germline, CDR1 SGHRS and CDR2 YFSETQ. CDR3 residues: CASSGTGTHEQYF. The CDR3 bases are TGCGCCAGCTCCGGGACAGGGACCCACGAGCAGTACTTC.

This chain uses TRBV5-1 with TRBJ2-7, with no clear D. Germline assignment: CDR1 SGHRS and CDR2 YFSETQ. Deletions cut 0 bases from V and 6 bases from J, with 13 bases between. The CDR3 is 14 residues long. This chain's CDR3 is CASSLAAPGSEQYF. CDR3 sequence (DNA): TGCGCCAGCAGCTTGGCCGCGCCAGGATCCGAGCAGTACTTC.

This chain joins TRBV28 and TRBJ2-1; D ambiguous. The V end lost 5 bases, the J end lost 2 bases, and 4 bases lay between the germline ends. Germline CDR1 and CDR2: MDHEN and SYDVKM. The CDR3 runs to 12 residues. CDR3 sequence reads: CASSPTYNEQFF. CDR3 coding DNA: TGTGCCAGCAGTCCAACCTACAATGAGCAGTTCTTC.

This chain connects TRBV6-6 to TRBJ2-5; D is perhaps TRBD1 (5 bases). The length of the CDR3 is 11 residues. V gave up 6 bases and J gave up 8 bases, with 10 bases separating them. Germline V lookup: CDR1 MNHNY, CDR2 SVGAGI (reference sequence). Here the CDR3 reads CASRQGSTQYF. The CDR3 nucleotides are TGTGCCAGCAGGCAGGGAAGCACCCAGTACTTC.

CDR3 region: CASSLMGGSYNEQFF. CDR3 nucleotides: TGTGCCAGCAGCTTAATGGGGGGCTCCTACAATGAGCAGTTCTTC. The chain links TRBV7-3 to TRBJ2-1; perhaps TRBD2 as D (6 bases). The CDR3 sequence is 15 residues long. Per germline, CDR1 SGHTA and CDR2 FQGTGA. The germline V and J ends were trimmed by 1 base and 0 bases, with 7 bases remaining between them.

This clone was seen a single time. The CDR3 here is CSALTGYSYGYTF. The CDR3 bases are TGCAGCGCCCTGACAGGGTATAGCTATGGCTACACCTTC. The chain links TRBV29-1 to TRBJ1-2; TRBD1 agrees at 7 bases. Germline CDR1 SQVTM, CDR2 ANQGSEA. V trimming: 7 bases; J trimming: 4 bases; junction bases outside the gene matches: 9. CDR3 length: 13 amino acids. The full variable domain, rest sourced from reference TRBV29-1 and TRBJ1-2, is SAVISQKPSRDICQRGTSLTIQCQVDSQVTMMFWYRQQPGQSLTLIATANQGSEATYESGFVIDKFPISRPNLTFSTLTVSNMSPEDSSIYLCSALTGYSYGYTFGSGTRLTVV.